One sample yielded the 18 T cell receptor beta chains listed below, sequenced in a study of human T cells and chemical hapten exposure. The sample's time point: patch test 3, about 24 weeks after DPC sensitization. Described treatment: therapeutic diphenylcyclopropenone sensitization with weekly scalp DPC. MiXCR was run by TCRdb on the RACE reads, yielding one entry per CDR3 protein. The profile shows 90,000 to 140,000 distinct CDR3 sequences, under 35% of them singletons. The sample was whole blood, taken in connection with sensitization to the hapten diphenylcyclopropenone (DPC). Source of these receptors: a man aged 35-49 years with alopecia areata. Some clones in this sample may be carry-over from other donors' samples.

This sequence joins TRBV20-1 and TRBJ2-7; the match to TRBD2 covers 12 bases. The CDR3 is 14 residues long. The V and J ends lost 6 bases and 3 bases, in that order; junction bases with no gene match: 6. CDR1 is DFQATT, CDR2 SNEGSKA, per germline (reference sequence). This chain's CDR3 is CSARTSGISYEQYF. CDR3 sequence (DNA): TGCAGTGCAAGGACTAGCGGGATTAGCTACGAGCAGTACTTC.

The CDR3 sequence is CSARLRGDTQYF. The CDR3 coding sequence is TGCAGTGCTAGACTTAGAGGGGATACGCAGTATTTT. This sequence joins TRBV20-1 and TRBJ2-3, with D perhaps matching TRBD2 (5 bases). There are 12 residues in the CDR3. V lost 2 bases to trimming and J lost 6 bases, with 9 bases between them. The V gene's germline CDR1 is DFQATT and CDR2 SNEGSKA (reference sequence).

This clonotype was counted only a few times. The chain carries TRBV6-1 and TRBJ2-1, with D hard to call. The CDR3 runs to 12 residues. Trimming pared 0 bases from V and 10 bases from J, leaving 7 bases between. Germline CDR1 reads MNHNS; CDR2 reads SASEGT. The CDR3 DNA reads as TGTGCCAGCAGTGAAGCCCGCCGAGAGCAGTTCTTC. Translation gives CASSEARREQFF.

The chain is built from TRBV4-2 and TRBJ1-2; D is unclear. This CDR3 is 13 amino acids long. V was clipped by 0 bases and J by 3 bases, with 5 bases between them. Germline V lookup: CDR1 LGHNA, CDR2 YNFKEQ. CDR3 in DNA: TGTGCCAGCAGCCAAGAGGCGGACTATGGCTACACCTTC. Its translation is CASSQEADYGYTF.

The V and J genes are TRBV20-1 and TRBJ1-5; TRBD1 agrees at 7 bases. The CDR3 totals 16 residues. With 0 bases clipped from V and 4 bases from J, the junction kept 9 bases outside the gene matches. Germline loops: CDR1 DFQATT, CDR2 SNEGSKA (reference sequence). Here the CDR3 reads CSARDSNRGLNQPQHF. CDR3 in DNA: TGCAGTGCTAGAGATAGTAACAGGGGATTGAATCAGCCCCAGCATTTT.

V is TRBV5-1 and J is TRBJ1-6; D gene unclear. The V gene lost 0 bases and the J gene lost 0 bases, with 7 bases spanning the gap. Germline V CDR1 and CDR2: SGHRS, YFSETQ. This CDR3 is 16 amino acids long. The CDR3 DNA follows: TGCGCCAGCAGCTTGGTCCCTAGCTCCTATAATTCACCCCTCCACTTT. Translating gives CASSLVPSSYNSPLHF.

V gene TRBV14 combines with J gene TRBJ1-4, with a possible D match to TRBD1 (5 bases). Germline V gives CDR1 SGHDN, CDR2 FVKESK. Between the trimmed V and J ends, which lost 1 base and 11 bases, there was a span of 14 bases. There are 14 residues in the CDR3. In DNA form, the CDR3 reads TGTGCCAGCAGCCAAGGGACACCCCGCGCGAAACTGTTTTTT. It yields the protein CASSQGTPRAKLFF.

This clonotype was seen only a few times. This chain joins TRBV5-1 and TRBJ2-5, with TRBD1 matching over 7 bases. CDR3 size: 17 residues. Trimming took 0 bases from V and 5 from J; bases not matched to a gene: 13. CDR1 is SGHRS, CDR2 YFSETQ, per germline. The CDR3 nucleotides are TGCGCCAGCAGCTTGGCCATAGACAGGGTATTAGAGGAGACCCAGTACTTC. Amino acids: CASSLAIDRVLEETQYF. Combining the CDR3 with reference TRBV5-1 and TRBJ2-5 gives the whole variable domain KAGVTQTPRYLIKTRGQQVTLSCSPISGHRSVSWYQQTPGQGLQFLFEYFSETQRNKGNFPGRFSGRQFSNSRSEMNVSTLELGDSALYLCASSLAIDRVLEETQYFGPGTRLLVL.

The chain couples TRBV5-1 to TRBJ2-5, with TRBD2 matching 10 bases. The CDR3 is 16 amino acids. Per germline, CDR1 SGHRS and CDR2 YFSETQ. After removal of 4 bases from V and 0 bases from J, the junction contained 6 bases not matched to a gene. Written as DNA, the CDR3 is TGCGCCAGCAGCCTGGGACTAGCGCGAAACCAAGAGACCCAGTACTTC. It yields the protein CASSLGLARNQETQYF. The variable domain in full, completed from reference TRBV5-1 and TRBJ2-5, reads KAGVTQTPRYLIKTRGQQVTLSCSPISGHRSVSWYQQTPGQGLQFLFEYFSETQRNKGNFPGRFSGRQFSNSRSEMNVSTLELGDSALYLCASSLGLARNQETQYFGPGTRLLVL.

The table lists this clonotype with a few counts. The CDR3 coding sequence is TGTGCCAGCAGTCCACCGGTGGTACAGGGCTATGGCTACACCTTC. This codes for CASSPPVVQGYGYTF. The rearrangement joins TRBV7-9 to TRBJ1-2; D is perhaps TRBD1 (6 bases). CDR1 and CDR2 from the germline V gene are SEHNR and FQNEAQ (reference sequence). The germline V and J ends were trimmed by 6 bases and 4 bases, with 18 bases remaining between them. This CDR3 is 15 amino acids long.

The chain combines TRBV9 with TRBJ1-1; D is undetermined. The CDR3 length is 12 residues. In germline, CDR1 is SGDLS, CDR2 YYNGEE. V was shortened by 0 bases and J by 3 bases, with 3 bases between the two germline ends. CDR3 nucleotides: TGTGCCAGCAGCGTAGTAGACACTGAAGCTTTCTTT. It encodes CASSVVDTEAFF.

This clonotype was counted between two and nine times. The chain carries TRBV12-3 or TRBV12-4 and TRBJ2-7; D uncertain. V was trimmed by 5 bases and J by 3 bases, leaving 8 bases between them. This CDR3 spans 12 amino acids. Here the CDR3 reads CASSPSDYEQYF. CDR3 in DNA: TGTGCCAGCAGTCCCTCTGACTACGAGCAGTACTTC.

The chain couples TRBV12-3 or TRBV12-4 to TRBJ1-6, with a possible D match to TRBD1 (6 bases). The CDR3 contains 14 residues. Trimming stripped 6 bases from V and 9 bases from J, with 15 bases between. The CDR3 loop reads CASRGGGEASPLHF. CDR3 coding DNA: TGTGCCAGCAGAGGGGGGGGGGAGGCTTCACCCCTCCACTTT.

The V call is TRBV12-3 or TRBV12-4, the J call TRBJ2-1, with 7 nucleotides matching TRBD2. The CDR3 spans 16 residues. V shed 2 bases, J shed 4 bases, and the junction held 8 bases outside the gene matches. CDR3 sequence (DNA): TGTGCCAGCAGTTTAACGGCGGGAGCTATTTACAATGAGCAGTTCTTC. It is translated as CASSLTAGAIYNEQFF.

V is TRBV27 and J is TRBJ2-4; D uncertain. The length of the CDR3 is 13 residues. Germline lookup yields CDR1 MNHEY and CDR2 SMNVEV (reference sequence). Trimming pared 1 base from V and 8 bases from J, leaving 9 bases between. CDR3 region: CASSLWDSDIQYF. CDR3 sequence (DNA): TGTGCCAGCAGTTTATGGGATTCGGACATTCAGTACTTC.

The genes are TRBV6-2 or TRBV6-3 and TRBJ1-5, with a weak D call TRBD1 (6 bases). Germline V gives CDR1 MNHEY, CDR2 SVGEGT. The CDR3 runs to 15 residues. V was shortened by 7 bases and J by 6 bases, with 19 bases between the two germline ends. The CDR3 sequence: CASIERGGQGQPQHF. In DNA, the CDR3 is TGTGCCAGCATCGAACGCGGGGGGCAAGGTCAGCCCCAGCATTTT.

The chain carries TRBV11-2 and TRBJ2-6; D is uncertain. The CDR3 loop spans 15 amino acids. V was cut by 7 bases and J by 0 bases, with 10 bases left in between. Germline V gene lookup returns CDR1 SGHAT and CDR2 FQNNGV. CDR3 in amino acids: CASIDIGSGANVLTF. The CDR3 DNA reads TGTGCCAGCATCGATATTGGCTCTGGGGCCAACGTCCTGACTTTC. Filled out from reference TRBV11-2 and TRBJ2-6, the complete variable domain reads EAGVAQSPRYKIIEKRQSVAFWCNPISGHATLYWYQQILGQGPKLLIQFQNNGVVDDSQLPKDRFSAERLKGVDSTLKIQPAKLEDSAVYLCASIDIGSGANVLTFGAGSRLTVL.

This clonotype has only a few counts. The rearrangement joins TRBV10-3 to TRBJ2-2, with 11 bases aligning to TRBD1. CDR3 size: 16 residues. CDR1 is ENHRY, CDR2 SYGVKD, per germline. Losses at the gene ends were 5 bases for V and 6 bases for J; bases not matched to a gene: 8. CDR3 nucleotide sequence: TGTGCCATCAGTACCCCGGGACAGGGGGTATCCGGGGAGCTGTTTTTT. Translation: CAISTPGQGVSGELFF.